This T cell receptor (beta chain) was sequenced in a study of T-cell memory formation after mild COVID-19. General study results and limits: Shrinking CD4+ clones were chiefly CM and EM; CD8+ ones were chiefly EMRA. Clones that got smaller from day 15 to 85 had even CD4/CD8, while clones growing later tipped toward CD4+. Cross-reactive memory apparently joined, as some responding clones appeared in pre-infection memory. There was no confirmation that second-wave clones peaking on day 37 were SARS-CoV-2 specific.

TCRdb re-derived calls from the 5' RACE reads in MiXCR, one entry per CDR3 protein. This table holds over 400,000 distinct CDR3 sequences, about 25% found once. CDR3 length: 19 amino acids. The J segment lost 0 bases and the V segment lost 7 bases, leaving 18 bases of the junction unmatched. This clonotype appeared many times. Its specificity is not known. The receptor comes from an adult woman who had mild COVID-19 (a few samples of this study predate the infection). Cell type and time point are not known. Sequencing used PBMCs or a T cell subset sorted from them (not recorded which). This chain connects TRBV12-3 or TRBV12-4 to TRBJ1-1; 9 nucleotides align to TRBD1. The CDR3 bases are TGTGCCAGCACCACCATTACAGGGGGCCTGAAGATTGTGAACACTGAAGCTTTCTTT. It is translated as CASTTITGGLKIVNTEAFF.